The 32 T cell receptor beta chains below were found in one sample sequenced in a study of blood T cell repertoires in COVID-19. The assay was immunoSEQ multiplex PCR, and TCRdb's table has in-frame clones only and misses some. The table includes roughly 150,000 clones, roughly 88% detected once. The specimen sequenced was PBMCs or T cells enriched from blood (not recorded which). The receptors here all came from a man between 65 and 85 years old who had been exposed to COVID-19.

The chain joins TRBV28 to TRBJ1-1; D may be TRBD1 (5 bases). Germline values: CDR1 MDHEN, CDR2 SYDVKM. CDR3 length: 14 amino acids. Trimming took 7 bases from V and 1 from J, leaving 13 bases between them. The CDR3 DNA reads TGTGCCAGCATCCTAGGAGGGGCGAACACTGAAGCTTTCTTT. This translates into CASILGGANTEAFF.

The chain carries TRBV6-5 and TRBJ1-2; D gene unclear. CDR1 and CDR2 (germline): MNHEY, SVGAGI. There are 13 residues in the CDR3. The V end lost 1 base, the J end lost 6 bases, and 9 bases lay between the germline ends. CDR3 sequence (DNA): TGTGCCAGCAGTTACTTGGCCGGGGATGGCTACACCTTC. Translated, it gives CASSYLAGDGYTF.

The gene calls are TRBV5-1 and TRBJ2-3; 8 positions match TRBD2. V dropped 2 bases and J dropped 2; count of bases not matched to a gene: 7. From germline, CDR1 is SGHRS and CDR2 YFSETQ. The length of the CDR3 is 16 residues. CDR3 DNA sequence: TGCGCCAGCAGCTTAGAACTAGCGGTTTTCACAGATACGCAGTATTTT. Translation gives CASSLELAVFTDTQYF. Variable domain in full (rest from reference TRBV5-1 and TRBJ2-3): KAGVTQTPRYLIKTRGQQVTLSCSPISGHRSVSWYQQTPGQGLQFLFEYFSETQRNKGNFPGRFSGRQFSNSRSEMNVSTLELGDSALYLCASSLELAVFTDTQYFGPGTRLTVL.

The chain is built from TRBV27 and TRBJ1-2; no reliable D call. Germline V lookup: CDR1 MNHEY, CDR2 SMNVEV (reference sequence). V was pared by 6 bases and J by 4 bases, with 12 bases between. The CDR3 covers 13 residues. In DNA, the CDR3 is TGTGCCAGCAGCCCCCTGGGAGCCTATGGCTACACCTTC. This sequence encodes CASSPLGAYGYTF.

The count of this clone is one. The CDR3 protein is CASSPTKDTTSLYF. DNA of the CDR3: TGCGCCAGCAGCCCCACCAAGGACACGACCAGCCTGTACTTC. The chain joins TRBV4-3 to TRBJ2-7, with D possibly matching TRBD1 (5 bases). Trimming pared 4 bases from V and 12 bases from J, leaving 22 bases between. This CDR3 has 14 amino acids. Germline V gene data show CDR1 as LGHNA and CDR2 as YSLEER.

This chain links TRBV6-5 with TRBJ1-2; D is perhaps TRBD1 (5 bases). This CDR3 is 14 amino acids long. The germline V and J ends were trimmed by 0 bases and 8 bases, with 13 bases remaining between them. Germline CDR1 and CDR2: MNHEY and SVGAGI. CDR3 protein: CASSYSGGPEGYTF. Here the CDR3 DNA reads TGTGCCAGCAGTTACTCGGGGGGTCCGGAAGGCTACACCTTC.

This chain uses TRBV4-3 with TRBJ2-1; 11 bases map to TRBD2. From germline, CDR1 is LGHNA and CDR2 YSLEER. V lost 1 base, J lost 7 bases, and 3 bases stayed unmatched. The CDR3 has 15 residues. CDR3 residues: CASSQGTSGSNEQFF. The CDR3 region has the DNA TGCGCCAGCAGCCAAGGCACTAGCGGGAGTAATGAGCAGTTCTTC.

The chain links TRBV28 to TRBJ2-5; the D gene is possibly TRBD1 (6 bases). CDR1 MDHEN and CDR2 SYDVKM come from the germline V gene. V was pared by 2 bases and J by 5 bases, with 15 bases between. The CDR3 sequence is 15 residues long. CDR3 region: CASSLAPGVWETQYF. CDR3 nucleotides: TGTGCCAGCAGTTTAGCTCCAGGGGTATGGGAGACCCAGTACTTC. The full variable domain, with the rest looked up from reference TRBV28 and TRBJ2-5, is DVKVTQSSRYLVKRTGEKVFLECVQDMDHENMFWYRQDPGLGLRLIYFSYDVKMKEKGDIPEGYSVSREKKERFSLILESASTNQTSMYLCASSLAPGVWETQYFGPGTRLLVL.

The CDR3 DNA reads as TGTGCCGCTTCTAGGGGGAGCAATCAGCCCCAGCATTTT. Protein: CAASRGSNQPQHF. The rearrangement links TRBV6-1 to TRBJ1-5; perhaps TRBD1 as D (6 bases). V shed 11 bases and J shed 1 base, with 12 bases lying between them. This CDR3 spans 13 amino acids. The germline gives CDR1 MNHNS, CDR2 SASEGT.

The chain recombines TRBV6-5 with TRBJ1-6; the match to TRBD1 covers 9 bases. CDR1 MNHEY and CDR2 SVGAGI come from the germline V gene. V lost 5 bases to trimming and J lost 7 bases; unmatched junction nucleotides: 6. The CDR3 totals 15 residues. The CDR3: CASSPTGTGNSPLHF. In DNA form, the CDR3 reads TGTGCCAGCAGTCCCACCGGGACAGGGAATTCACCCCTCCACTTT.

This clone was found a few times. The chain combines TRBV6-5 with TRBJ2-7; D unclear. The CDR3 extends over 12 amino acids. The V gene lost 4 bases and the J gene lost 6 bases, with 10 bases spanning the gap. Germline lookup yields CDR1 MNHEY and CDR2 SVGAGI. CDR3: CASSSTVSEQYF. The CDR3 coding sequence is TGTGCCAGCAGTTCCACAGTATCCGAGCAGTACTTC.

This clone was seen at least ten times. This chain joins TRBV6-2 or TRBV6-3 and TRBJ2-1; 8 bases fit TRBD1. This CDR3 has 17 residues. CDR1 is MNHEY and CDR2 is SVGEGT in the germline V gene. The V segment lost 2 bases and the J segment 2 bases; nucleotides outside the gene matches: 8. The DNA for the CDR3 is TGTGCCAGCAGTTACGGCGATTGGACAGGGCCCTACAATGAGCAGTTCTTC. Encoded protein: CASSYGDWTGPYNEQFF.

The rearrangement links TRBV11-2 to TRBJ2-7; 9 nucleotides line up with TRBD1. Germline V gives CDR1 SGHAT, CDR2 FQNNGV. The J segment lost 4 bases and the V segment lost 5 bases, leaving 9 bases of the junction unmatched. The CDR3 has 15 amino acids. The CDR3 loop reads CASSPGTGLGYEQYF. The DNA for the CDR3 is TGTGCCAGCAGCCCGGGGACAGGGCTCGGGTACGAGCAGTACTTC.

The chain links TRBV5-4 to TRBJ1-6, with D tentatively TRBD1 (5 bases). CDR1 is SGHNT and CDR2 is YYREEE in the germline V gene (reference sequence). The CDR3 consists of 15 residues. Trimming pared 1 base from V and 6 bases from J, leaving 11 bases between. The CDR3 region has the DNA TGTGCCAGCAGCTTGAGAACACAGGTTAATTCACCCCTCCACTTT. Encoded protein: CASSLRTQVNSPLHF. The full variable domain, completed using reference TRBV5-4 and TRBJ1-6, is ETGVTQSPTHLIKTRGQQVTLRCSSQSGHNTVSWYQQALGQGPQFIFQYYREEENGRGNFPPRFSGLQFPNYSSELNVNALELDDSALYLCASSLRTQVNSPLHFGNGTRLTVT.

The rearrangement links TRBV25-1 to TRBJ2-1; D possibly corresponds to TRBD2 (5 bases). V dropped 5 bases and J dropped 5 bases, with 10 bases sitting between them. This CDR3 has 13 amino acids. Germline V lookup: CDR1 MGHDK, CDR2 SYGVNS. The CDR3: CASSSQLDNEQFF. CDR3 coding DNA: TGTGCCAGCAGTTCTCAACTAGACAATGAGCAGTTCTTC.

This clone appeared once. The genes are TRBV18 and TRBJ2-3; 7 nucleotides align to TRBD1. Looked up from germline, CDR1 is KGHSH and CDR2 is LQKENI. This CDR3 contains 15 residues. V gave up 6 bases and J gave up 0 bases; unmatched junction bases: 6. The CDR3 DNA is TGTGCCAGCTCGCGGACAGGAGCTAGCACAGATACGCAGTATTTT. Translating gives CASSRTGASTDTQYF.

The rearrangement uses TRBV6-1 and TRBJ1-6; TRBD1 matches 8 bases. V shed 3 bases and J 8 bases; nucleotides not matched to a gene: 9. The length of the CDR3 is 16 residues. The V gene's germline CDR1 is MNHNS and CDR2 SASEGT. The CDR3 reads CASSDRRTGFDSPLHF. DNA of the CDR3: TGTGCCAGCAGTGACCGACGGACAGGGTTCGATTCACCCCTCCACTTT.

This clone was recorded a few times. The V and J genes are TRBV7-9 and TRBJ2-5; TRBD1 matches 9 bases. The length of the CDR3 is 13 residues. Germline V CDR1 and CDR2: SEHNR, FQNEAQ (reference sequence). The V and J ends lost 6 bases and 13 bases, in that order; junction bases with no gene match: 12. The CDR3 loop is CASSSTGGGSPYF. CDR3 coding DNA: TGTGCCAGCAGTTCAACAGGGGGCGGGTCGCCGTACTTC.

V and J are TRBV6-6 and TRBJ2-4, with TRBD1 matching 12 bases. After removal of 6 bases from V and 15 bases from J, the junction contained 12 bases not matched to a gene. CDR3 length: 14 residues. Germline-derived CDR1 and CDR2 are MNHNY and SVGAGI (reference sequence). The CDR3 reads CASSHRDRGRHGYF. The CDR3 DNA follows: TGTGCCAGCAGCCACCGGGACAGGGGGCGTCATGGGTACTTC.

The genes are TRBV6-5 and TRBJ1-2; D unclear. CDR1 and CDR2 from the germline V gene are MNHEY and SVGAGI. CDR3 length equals 14 residues. The V gene lost 2 bases and the J gene lost 2 bases, with 9 bases spanning the gap. In DNA, the CDR3 is TGTGCCAGCAGTTACAATGTCAGGAACTATGGCTACACCTTC. This translates into CASSYNVRNYGYTF.

The V gene is TRBV7-3, the J gene TRBJ1-6; no firm D call. From germline, CDR1 is SGHTA and CDR2 FQGTGA. The V gene lost 2 bases and the J gene lost 13 bases, with 15 bases spanning the gap. This CDR3 has 14 amino acids. CDR3 residues: CASSLAGRGDPLHF. In DNA form, the CDR3 reads TGTGCCAGCAGCTTAGCAGGTCGCGGGGATCCCCTCCACTTT.

J is TRBJ2-7 and V is TRBV7-8; D remains unclear. V dropped 0 bases and J dropped 6 bases, with 12 bases sitting between them. The CDR3 is 14 residues long. The germline V gene has CDR1 SGHVS and CDR2 FQNEAQ. CDR3 sequence: CASSLAAARSEQYF. The DNA of the CDR3 is TGTGCCAGCAGCTTAGCAGCAGCGCGCAGCGAGCAGTACTTC. The whole variable domain, filled in from reference TRBV7-8 and TRBJ2-7, reads GAGVSQSPRYKVAKRGQDVALRCDPISGHVSLFWYQQALGQGPEFLTYFQNEAQLDKSGLPSDRFFAERPEGSVSTLKIQRTQQEDSAVYLCASSLAAARSEQYFGPGTRLTVT.

The V gene is TRBV5-6, the J gene TRBJ1-1; 10 bases are shared with TRBD1. Germline CDR1 and CDR2: SGHDT and YYEEEE. J gave up 3 bases and V 6 bases, and 5 bases lay outside the gene matches. The CDR3 consists of 14 residues. DNA for the CDR3: TGTGCCAGCACCCGGGACAGGGGTTACACTGAAGCTTTCTTT. It specifies CASTRDRGYTEAFF.

In its sample, this clone was seen a few times. The chain employs TRBV4-1 and TRBJ1-3; D unclear. V lost 0 bases to trimming and J lost 0 bases, with 9 bases between them. The CDR3 is 16 residues long. In germline, CDR1 is MGHRA, CDR2 YSYEKL. This chain's CDR3 is CASSQEVTVSGNTIYF. The CDR3 nucleotides are TGCGCCAGCAGCCAAGAAGTTACGGTCTCTGGAAACACCATATATTTT.

On this clone: In the same sample, other DNA sequences code for this CDR3. The chain recombines TRBV18 with TRBJ2-5, with 7 nucleotides matching TRBD2. This CDR3 is built from 13 residues. Germline CDR1 and CDR2: KGHSH and LQKENI. The trim removed 2 bases at V and 5 bases at J, leaving 2 bases unmatched. CDR3 sequence: CASSPSGGETQYF. In nucleotides, the CDR3 is TGTGCCAGCTCACCATCCGGGGGGGAGACCCAGTACTTC.

The V call is TRBV6-5, the J call TRBJ2-7; the D is unclear. The CDR3 spans 15 residues. V lost 8 bases, J lost 0 bases, and 17 bases lay in between. Germline V gives CDR1 MNHEY, CDR2 SVGAGI. The CDR3 DNA reads TGTGCCAGCCTGAAAGAGTATACCTCCTCCTACGAGCAGTACTTC. This gives the protein CASLKEYTSSYEQYF.

This clone is a singleton in its sample. In the same sample, other DNA sequences code for this CDR3. The V and J genes are TRBV19 and TRBJ2-7; the D gene is possibly TRBD2 (6 bases). V was clipped by 3 bases and J by 3 bases, with 9 bases between them. The CDR3 is 13 residues long. CDR1 and CDR2 (germline): LNHDA, SQIVND (reference sequence). Here the CDR3 reads CASSITGGYEQYF. CDR3 nucleotide sequence: TGTGCCAGTAGTATCACCGGGGGCTACGAGCAGTACTTC.

This sequence joins TRBV5-4 and TRBJ2-2, with D maybe TRBD2 (7 bases). Germline CDR1 reads SGHNT; CDR2 reads YYREEE (reference sequence). This CDR3 is built from 16 residues. Between the trimmed V and J ends, which lost 2 bases and 1 base, there was a span of 12 bases. Here the CDR3 reads CASSFGGGLNTGELFF. For the CDR3, the DNA is TGTGCCAGCAGCTTCGGCGGGGGCCTGAACACCGGGGAGCTGTTTTTT.

The chain is built from TRBV12-3 or TRBV12-4 and TRBJ2-2; no definite D call. V was pared by 7 bases and J by 6 bases, with 6 bases between. This CDR3 region has 11 residues. CDR3 sequence reads: CASTTSGELFF. CDR3 coding DNA: TGTGCCAGCACTACGTCCGGGGAGCTGTTTTTT.

The V call is TRBV30, the J call TRBJ1-1; no reliable D call. Germline CDR1 GTSNPN, CDR2 SVGIG (reference sequence). The V gene lost 5 bases and the J gene lost 1 base, with 11 bases spanning the gap. The CDR3 is 13 residues long. The chain's CDR3 is CAWDQTGNTEAFF. Here the CDR3 DNA reads TGTGCCTGGGACCAAACGGGGAACACTGAAGCTTTCTTT.

This chain uses TRBV7-2 with TRBJ2-7, with a weak D call TRBD2 (6 bases). The CDR3 consists of 16 residues. Germline CDR1 reads SGHTA; CDR2 reads FQGNSA. Trimming took off 0 bases at V and 5 bases at J, with 17 bases between the two ends. The DNA of the CDR3 is TGTGCCAGCAGCTTAGCCGATCTGGCGGGGCTCGACGAGCAGTACTTC. This codes for CASSLADLAGLDEQYF.

The J gene is TRBJ1-4, the V gene TRBV4-3; TRBD1 might be the D (6 bases). Germline values: CDR1 LGHNA, CDR2 YSLEER. The CDR3 contains 16 residues. Trimming stripped 1 base from V and 6 bases from J, with 15 bases between. CDR3 coding DNA: TGCGCCAGCAGCCAAGGGGCCGGGACATCCTATGAAAAACTGTTTTTT. This translates into CASSQGAGTSYEKLFF.